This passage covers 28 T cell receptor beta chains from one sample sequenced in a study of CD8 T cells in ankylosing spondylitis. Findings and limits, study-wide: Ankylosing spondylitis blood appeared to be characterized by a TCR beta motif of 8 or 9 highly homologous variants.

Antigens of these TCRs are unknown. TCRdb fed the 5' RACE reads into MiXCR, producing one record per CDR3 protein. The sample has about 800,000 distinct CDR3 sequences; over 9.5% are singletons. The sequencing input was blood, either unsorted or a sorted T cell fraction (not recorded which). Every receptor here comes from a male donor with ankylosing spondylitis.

The CDR3 loop is CSARDLGTSGRTYNEQFF. CDR3 DNA sequence: TGCAGTGCTAGAGATCTGGGGACTAGCGGGAGAACCTACAATGAGCAGTTCTTC. The chain couples TRBV20-1 to TRBJ2-1, with 14 bases aligning to TRBD2. Germline CDR1 DFQATT, CDR2 SNEGSKA (reference sequence). The ends lost 0 bases at V and 2 bases at J; junction bases unmatched: 6. There are 18 residues in the CDR3.

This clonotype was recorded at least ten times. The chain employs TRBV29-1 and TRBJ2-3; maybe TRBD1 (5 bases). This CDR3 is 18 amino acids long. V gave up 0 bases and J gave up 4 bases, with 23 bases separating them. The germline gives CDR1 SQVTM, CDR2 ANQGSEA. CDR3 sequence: CSVEEGLVRVRIPDTQYF. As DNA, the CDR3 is TGCAGCGTTGAAGAAGGTTTGGTCAGGGTAAGGATCCCAGATACGCAGTATTTT.

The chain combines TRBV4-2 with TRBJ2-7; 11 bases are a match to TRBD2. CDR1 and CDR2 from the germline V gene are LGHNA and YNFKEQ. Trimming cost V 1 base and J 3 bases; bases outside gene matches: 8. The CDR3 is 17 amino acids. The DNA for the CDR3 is TGTGCCAGCAGCCAAGTTCAGGGGGGACTAGCGGTCTACGAGCAGTACTTC. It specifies CASSQVQGGLAVYEQYF.

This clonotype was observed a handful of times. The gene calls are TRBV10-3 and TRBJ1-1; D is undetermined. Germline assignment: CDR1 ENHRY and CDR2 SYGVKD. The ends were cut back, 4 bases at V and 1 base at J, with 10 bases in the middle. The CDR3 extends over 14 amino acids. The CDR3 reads CAISASGRNTEAFF. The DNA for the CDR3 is TGTGCCATCAGTGCCTCGGGTAGGAACACTGAAGCTTTCTTT.

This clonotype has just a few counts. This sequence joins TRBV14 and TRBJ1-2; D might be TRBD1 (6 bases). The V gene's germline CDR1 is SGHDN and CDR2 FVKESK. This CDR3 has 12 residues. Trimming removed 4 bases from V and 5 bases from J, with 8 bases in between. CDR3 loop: CASSRTAYGYTF. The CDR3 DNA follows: TGTGCCAGCAGCCGGACAGCGTATGGCTACACCTTC.

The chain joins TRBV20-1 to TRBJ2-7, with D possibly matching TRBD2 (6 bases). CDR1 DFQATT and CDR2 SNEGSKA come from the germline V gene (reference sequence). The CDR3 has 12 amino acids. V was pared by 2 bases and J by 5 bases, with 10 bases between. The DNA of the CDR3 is TGCAGTGCTAGACAGGGCGGGAACGAGCAGTACTTC. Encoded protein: CSARQGGNEQYF.

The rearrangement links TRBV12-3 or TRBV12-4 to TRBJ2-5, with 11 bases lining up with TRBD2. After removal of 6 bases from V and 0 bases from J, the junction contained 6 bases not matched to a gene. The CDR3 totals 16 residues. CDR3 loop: CASRSRLAGNQETQYF. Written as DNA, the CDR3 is TGTGCCAGCAGGTCACGACTAGCGGGAAACCAAGAGACCCAGTACTTC.

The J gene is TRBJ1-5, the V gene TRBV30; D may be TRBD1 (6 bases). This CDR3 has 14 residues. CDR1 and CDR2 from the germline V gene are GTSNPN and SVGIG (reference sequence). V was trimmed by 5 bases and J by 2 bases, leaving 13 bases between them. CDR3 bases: TGTGCCTGGGCCTACAGGGATGGCAATCAGCCCCAGCATTTT. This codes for CAWAYRDGNQPQHF.

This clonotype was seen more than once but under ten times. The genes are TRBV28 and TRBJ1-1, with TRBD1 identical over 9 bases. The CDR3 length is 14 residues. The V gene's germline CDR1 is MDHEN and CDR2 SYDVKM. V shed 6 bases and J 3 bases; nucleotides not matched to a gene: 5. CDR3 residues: CASSPGTGHTEAFF. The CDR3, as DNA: TGTGCCAGCAGCCCAGGGACAGGGCACACTGAAGCTTTCTTT. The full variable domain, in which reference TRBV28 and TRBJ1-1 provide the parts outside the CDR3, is DVKVTQSSRYLVKRTGEKVFLECVQDMDHENMFWYRQDPGLGLRLIYFSYDVKMKEKGDIPEGYSVSREKKERFSLILESASTNQTSMYLCASSPGTGHTEAFFGQGTRLTVV.

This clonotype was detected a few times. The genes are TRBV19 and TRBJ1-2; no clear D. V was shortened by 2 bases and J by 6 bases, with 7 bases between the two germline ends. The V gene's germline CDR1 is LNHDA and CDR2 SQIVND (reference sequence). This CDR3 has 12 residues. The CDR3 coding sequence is TGTGCCAGTAGTATACGAGGAAATGGCTACACCTTC. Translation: CASSIRGNGYTF.

CDR3 loop: CASSSQGAVEQYF. The CDR3 coding sequence is TGCGCCAGCAGCTCACAGGGGGCGGTCGAGCAGTACTTC. This chain joins TRBV5-1 and TRBJ2-7; the match to TRBD1 covers 9 bases. Germline assignment: CDR1 SGHRS and CDR2 YFSETQ. This CDR3 contains 13 residues. V lost 3 bases and J lost 6; bases outside the gene matches: 4.

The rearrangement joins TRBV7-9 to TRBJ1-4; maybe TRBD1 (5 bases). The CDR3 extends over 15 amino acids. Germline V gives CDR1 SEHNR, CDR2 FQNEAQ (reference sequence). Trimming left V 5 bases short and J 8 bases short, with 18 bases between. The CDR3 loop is CASSPPGSEIEKLFF. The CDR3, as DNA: TGTGCCAGCAGCCCTCCAGGGTCGGAAATAGAAAAACTGTTTTTT.

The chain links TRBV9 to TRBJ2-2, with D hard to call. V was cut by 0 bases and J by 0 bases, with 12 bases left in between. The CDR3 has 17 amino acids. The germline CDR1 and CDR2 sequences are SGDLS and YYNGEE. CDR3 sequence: CASSVAQTLPNTGELFF. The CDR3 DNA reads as TGTGCCAGCAGCGTAGCTCAGACACTCCCGAACACCGGGGAGCTGTTTTTT.

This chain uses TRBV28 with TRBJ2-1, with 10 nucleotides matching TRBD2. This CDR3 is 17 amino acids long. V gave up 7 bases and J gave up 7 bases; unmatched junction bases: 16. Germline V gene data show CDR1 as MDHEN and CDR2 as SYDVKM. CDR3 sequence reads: CASTPGSGRISSNEQFF. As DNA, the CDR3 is TGTGCCAGCACTCCGGGTAGCGGGAGGATCAGTTCGAATGAGCAGTTCTTC.

DNA of the CDR3: TGTGCCAGCGCCGGTGGGGCCTGGGCTTTCTTT. The encoded protein is CASAGGAWAFF. This rearrangement joins TRBV12-3 or TRBV12-4 to TRBJ1-1, with D possibly being TRBD1 (5 bases). V lost 8 bases, J lost 11 bases, and 15 bases lay in between. The CDR3 is made up of 11 amino acids.

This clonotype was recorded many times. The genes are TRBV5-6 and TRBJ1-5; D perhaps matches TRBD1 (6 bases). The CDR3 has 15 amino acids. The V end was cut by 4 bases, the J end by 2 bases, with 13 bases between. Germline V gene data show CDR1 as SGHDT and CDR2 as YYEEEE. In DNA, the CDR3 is TGTGCCAGCAGCGACGCAAGGACAGGCAATCAGCCCCAGCATTTT. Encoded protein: CASSDARTGNQPQHF.

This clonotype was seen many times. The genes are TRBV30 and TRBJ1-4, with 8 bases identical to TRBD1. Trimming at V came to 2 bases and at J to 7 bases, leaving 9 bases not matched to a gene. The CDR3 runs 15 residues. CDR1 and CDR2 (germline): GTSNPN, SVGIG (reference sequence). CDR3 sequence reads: CAWSPFRDRTEKLFF. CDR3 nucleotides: TGTGCCTGGAGTCCTTTCCGGGACAGGACTGAAAAACTGTTTTTT.

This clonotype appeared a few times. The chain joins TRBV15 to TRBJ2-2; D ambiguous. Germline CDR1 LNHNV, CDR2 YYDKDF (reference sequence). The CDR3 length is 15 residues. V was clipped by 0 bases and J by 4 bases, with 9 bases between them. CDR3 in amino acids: CATSRDPLRTGELFF. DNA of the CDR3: TGTGCCACCAGCAGAGATCCGCTCCGCACCGGGGAGCTGTTTTTT. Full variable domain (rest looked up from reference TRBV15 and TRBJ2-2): DAMVIQNPRYQVTQFGKPVTLSCSQTLNHNVMYWYQQKSSQAPKLLFHYYDKDFNNEADTPDNFQSRRPNTSFCFLDIRSPGLGDTAMYLCATSRDPLRTGELFFGEGSRLTVL.

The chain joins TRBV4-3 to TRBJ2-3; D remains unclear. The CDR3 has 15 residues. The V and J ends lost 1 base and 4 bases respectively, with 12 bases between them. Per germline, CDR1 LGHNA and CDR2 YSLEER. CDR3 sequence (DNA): TGCGCCAGCAGCCAAGTCTGGCCAATGCCAGATACGCAGTATTTT. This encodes CASSQVWPMPDTQYF.

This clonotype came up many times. This CDR3 is CASSLGRSSYNEQFF. CDR3 sequence (DNA): TGCGCCAGCAGCTTGGGCCGGAGCTCCTACAATGAGCAGTTCTTC. This chain links TRBV5-1 with TRBJ2-1; unclear D gene. Germline V gene data show CDR1 as SGHRS and CDR2 as YFSETQ. Trimming shortened V by 0 bases and J by 0 bases, and 7 bases separated the two germline ends. The CDR3 has 15 residues.

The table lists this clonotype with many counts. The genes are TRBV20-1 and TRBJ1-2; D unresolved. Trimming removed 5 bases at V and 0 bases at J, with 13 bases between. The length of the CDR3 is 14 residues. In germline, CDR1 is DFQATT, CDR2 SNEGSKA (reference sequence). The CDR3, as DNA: TGCAGTGCTCCGGCGGAGTCCCCTAACTATGGCTACACCTTC. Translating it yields CSAPAESPNYGYTF.

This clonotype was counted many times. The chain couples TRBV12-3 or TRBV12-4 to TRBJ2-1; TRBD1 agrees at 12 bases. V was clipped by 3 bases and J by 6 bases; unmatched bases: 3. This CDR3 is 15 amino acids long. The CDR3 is CASSLGQGAGNEQFF. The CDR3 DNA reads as TGTGCCAGCAGTTTGGGACAGGGGGCCGGCAATGAGCAGTTCTTC.

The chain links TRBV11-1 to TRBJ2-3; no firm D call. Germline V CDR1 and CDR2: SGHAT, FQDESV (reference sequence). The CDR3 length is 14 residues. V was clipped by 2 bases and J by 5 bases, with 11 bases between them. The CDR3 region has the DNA TGTGCCAGCAGCTTAAACGAGGCCCAAGATACGCAGTATTTT. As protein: CASSLNEAQDTQYF. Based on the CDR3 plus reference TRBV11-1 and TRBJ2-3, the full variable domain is EAEVAQSPRYKITEKSQAVAFWCDPISGHATLYWYRQILGQGPELLVQFQDESVVDDSQLPKDRFSAERLKGVDSTLKIQPAELGDSAMYLCASSLNEAQDTQYFGPGTRLTVL.

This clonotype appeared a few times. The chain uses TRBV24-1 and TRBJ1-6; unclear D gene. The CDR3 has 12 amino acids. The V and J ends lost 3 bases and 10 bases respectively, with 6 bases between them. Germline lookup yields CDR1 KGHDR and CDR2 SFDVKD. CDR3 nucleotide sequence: TGTGCCACCAGTGATCGGGGATCACCCCTCCACTTT. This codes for CATSDRGSPLHF.

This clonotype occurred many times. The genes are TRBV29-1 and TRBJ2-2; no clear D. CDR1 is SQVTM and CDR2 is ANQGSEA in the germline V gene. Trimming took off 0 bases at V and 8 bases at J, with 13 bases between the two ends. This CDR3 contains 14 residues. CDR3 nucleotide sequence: TGCAGCGTTGAAGAGCCCGTCTTGCGGGGGGAGCTGTTTTTT. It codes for CSVEEPVLRGELFF.

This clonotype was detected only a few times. In DNA form, the CDR3 reads TGTGCCAGCAGTGCAGAGGGACTCCCGAGTAATGAAAAACTGTTTTTT. This translates into CASSAEGLPSNEKLFF. The chain couples TRBV28 to TRBJ1-4, with D possibly being TRBD1 (5 bases). This CDR3 spans 16 amino acids. V shed 5 bases and J shed 4 bases, with 17 bases lying between them. Germline V gene data show CDR1 as MDHEN and CDR2 as SYDVKM.

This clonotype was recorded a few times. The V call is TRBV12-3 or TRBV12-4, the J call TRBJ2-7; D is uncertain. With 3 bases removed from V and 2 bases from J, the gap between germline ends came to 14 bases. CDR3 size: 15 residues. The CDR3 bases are TGTGCCAGCAGTTTCGGACCATTAAATACCTACGAGCAGTACTTC. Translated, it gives CASSFGPLNTYEQYF.

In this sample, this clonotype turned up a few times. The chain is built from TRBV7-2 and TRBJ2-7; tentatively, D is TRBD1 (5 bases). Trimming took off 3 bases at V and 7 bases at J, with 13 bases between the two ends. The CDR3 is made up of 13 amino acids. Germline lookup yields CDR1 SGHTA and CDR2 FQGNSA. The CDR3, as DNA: TGTGCCAGCAGCTTGTTGGCCCAGGGAGAGCAGTACTTC. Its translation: CASSLLAQGEQYF.